This T cell receptor (beta chain) was sequenced for a study of Ad26.COV2.S vaccination and SARS-CoV-2 variants. As for treatment: roughly 19 received Ad26.COV2.S at low or high dose, single or two shots; five or six received placebo; per-sample allocation not given. At day 63 after the first vaccine or placebo injection, samples were drawn. The trim removed 4 bases at V and 6 bases at J, leaving 5 bases unmatched. Germline V lookup: CDR1 KGHDR, CDR2 SFDVKD. This CDR3 contains 15 residues. This table comes from immunoSEQ multiplex PCR, and its TCRdb copy is limited to in-frame clones, with some not included. Among around 300,000 clones listed, 86% were seen once.

V and J are TRBV24-1 and TRBJ2-1; 10 bases fit TRBD2. This clonotype was obtained from a person between 18 and 65 years old who received the Ad26.COV2.S COVID-19 vaccine or a placebo. The specimen comprised peripheral blood, sampled in a trial of Ad26.COV2.S vaccine versus placebo. The CDR3 region has the DNA TGTGCCACCAGTGACTCGAGGACTAGCGGCAATGAGCAGTTCTTC. Amino acid sequence: CATSDSRTSGNEQFF.